The next 22 T cell receptor beta chains were all read from a single sample in a study of cytomegalovirus exposure and HLA in healthy donors. Clones were sequenced by immunoSEQ multiplex PCR, and TCRdb holds only the in-frame ones, with some missing. The table includes around 250,000 clones, nearly 90% detected once. Sequences were obtained from PBMCs. These receptors were taken from a woman between 18 and 30 years old in good health and CMV-seronegative.

The chain recombines TRBV2 with TRBJ1-2; D is possibly TRBD1 (5 bases). The CDR3 is made up of 14 amino acids. Trimming removed 3 bases from V and 8 bases from J, with 16 bases in between. Germline CDR1 is SNHLY and CDR2 is FYNNEI. The CDR3 coding sequence is TGTGCCAGCAGTGACGGGGGAGGGGTGCGGGGCTACACCTTC. Its translation: CASSDGGGVRGYTF.

The chain links TRBV7-2 to TRBJ2-2; D is possibly TRBD1 (7 bases). Trimming took off 3 bases at V and 2 bases at J, with 13 bases between the two ends. The CDR3 contains 16 residues. In germline, CDR1 is SGHTA, CDR2 FQGNSA. The chain's CDR3 is CASSFRRGQNTGELFF. The CDR3 nucleotides read TGTGCCAGCAGCTTCAGGAGGGGGCAAAACACCGGGGAGCTGTTTTTT. Variable domain in full (rest from reference TRBV7-2 and TRBJ2-2): GAGVSQSPSNKVTEKGKDVELRCDPISGHTALYWYRQSLGQGLEFLIYFQGNSAPDKSGLPSDRFSAERTGGSVSTLTIQRTQQEDSAVYLCASSFRRGQNTGELFFGEGSRLTVL.

The chain has TRBV5-1 and TRBJ2-7; D is uncertain. The length of the CDR3 is 13 residues. Trimming removed 2 bases from V and 1 base from J, with 7 bases in between. The germline gives CDR1 SGHRS, CDR2 YFSETQ. CDR3: CASSLTVSYEQYF. CDR3 bases: TGCGCCAGCAGCTTAACAGTATCCTACGAGCAGTACTTC.

The rearrangement uses TRBV11-2 and TRBJ2-1; 7 nucleotides line up with TRBD2. CDR1 is SGHAT, CDR2 FQNNGV, per germline. V dropped 3 bases and J dropped 0; count of bases not matched to a gene: 5. The CDR3 spans 16 residues. CDR3 coding DNA: TGTGCCAGCAGCTTGTCGGGGGGTCCCTCCTACAATGAGCAGTTCTTC. Amino acids: CASSLSGGPSYNEQFF.

This chain joins TRBV27 and TRBJ2-4; the match to TRBD1 covers 10 bases. The CDR3 loop spans 13 amino acids. V shed 5 bases, J shed 10 bases, and the junction held 5 bases outside the gene matches. The germline V gene encodes CDR1 MNHEY and CDR2 SMNVEV (reference sequence). The CDR3 nucleotides are TGTGCCAGCAGTCCGGACAGGGGGGATATTCAGTACTTC. Translated, it gives CASSPDRGDIQYF.

The V gene is TRBV6-5, the J gene TRBJ2-3; TRBD2 matches 7 bases. CDR1 and CDR2 from the germline V gene are MNHEY and SVGAGI. The CDR3 extends over 14 amino acids. Trimming cost V 7 bases and J 5 bases; bases outside gene matches: 9. CDR3 in amino acids: CASNSGPRGDTQYF. CDR3 DNA: TGTGCCAGCAATAGCGGGCCGCGAGGAGATACGCAGTATTTT.

V and J are TRBV6-1 and TRBJ2-5; D may be TRBD2 (5 bases). Per germline, CDR1 MNHNS and CDR2 SASEGT. V was cut by 2 bases and J by 9 bases, with 16 bases left in between. The CDR3 loop spans 14 amino acids. CDR3 nucleotide sequence: TGTGCCAGCAGTGAAACGGGGAGTTGGTTGGCCCAGTACTTC. Protein: CASSETGSWLAQYF.

Worth noting for this clone: The sample holds other DNA sequences that translate to the same CDR3. V and J are TRBV5-1 and TRBJ1-1; D is possibly TRBD1 (6 bases). Germline CDR1 and CDR2: SGHRS and YFSETQ. This CDR3 spans 13 amino acids. V lost 2 bases and J 3 bases, leaving 8 bases between the germline ends. CDR3 in DNA: TGCGCCAGCAGCTTCAAGGGGGACACTGAAGCTTTCTTT. This gives the protein CASSFKGDTEAFF.

The chain carries TRBV29-1 and TRBJ1-1; D is uncertain. Trimming removed 1 base from V and 0 bases from J, with 12 bases in between. In germline, CDR1 is SQVTM, CDR2 ANQGSEA. This CDR3 spans 15 amino acids. DNA for the CDR3: TGCAGCGTTGAAGGACTCATTAACATGAACACTGAAGCTTTCTTT. It yields the protein CSVEGLINMNTEAFF.

The chain carries TRBV7-2 and TRBJ1-1; 7 bases agree with TRBD1. The CDR3 is 13 amino acids. Per germline, CDR1 SGHTA and CDR2 FQGNSA. Unmatched junction bases numbered 3, after V lost 3 bases and J lost 5 bases. CDR3 bases: TGTGCCAGCAGCTTTTTACAGGGGACTGAAGCTTTCTTT. It is translated as CASSFLQGTEAFF.

V usage is TRBV27 and J usage is TRBJ2-3; D perhaps matches TRBD2 (6 bases). Trimming left V 0 bases short and J 4 bases short, with 20 bases between. Germline loops: CDR1 MNHEY, CDR2 SMNVEV (reference sequence). The CDR3 totals 18 residues. CDR3 nucleotides: TGTGCCAGCAGTTTATCCGTGGCGGGGATGCGGTTTTCAGATACGCAGTATTTT. It is translated as CASSLSVAGMRFSDTQYF.

This chain connects TRBV7-6 to TRBJ2-1, with D uncertain. Trimming took off 7 bases at V and 6 bases at J, with 13 bases between the two ends. The CDR3 is 13 residues long. From germline, CDR1 is SGHVS and CDR2 FNYEAQ. This chain's CDR3 is CASTILSGNEQFF. The CDR3 DNA reads as TGTGCCAGCACCATACTCTCGGGCAATGAGCAGTTCTTC.

The rearrangement joins TRBV28 to TRBJ1-4, with 7 bases identical to TRBD1. The CDR3 sequence is 14 residues long. J lost 5 bases, V lost 5 bases, and 5 bases had no gene match. CDR1 is MDHEN, CDR2 SYDVKM, per germline. The DNA of the CDR3 is TGTGCCAGCAGTCTGGACAGGAAGAATGAAAAACTGTTTTTT. It yields the protein CASSLDRKNEKLFF.

The rearrangement uses TRBV5-4 and TRBJ1-4; maybe TRBD1 (6 bases). The CDR3 is 15 amino acids. The V gene's germline CDR1 is SGHNT and CDR2 YYREEE (reference sequence). Trimming removed 3 bases at V and 7 bases at J, with 16 bases between. The CDR3 loop is CASSWEGGRGEKLFF. The DNA for the CDR3 is TGTGCCAGCAGCTGGGAGGGGGGAAGGGGTGAAAAACTGTTTTTT.

This chain connects TRBV28 to TRBJ2-5, with D maybe TRBD2 (5 bases). Trimming removed 8 bases from V and 4 bases from J, with 14 bases in between. Per the germline V gene, CDR1 is MDHEN and CDR2 is SYDVKM. The CDR3 totals 13 residues. CDR3 loop: CASSSGAGETQYF. CDR3 DNA: TGTGCCAGCTCGTCGGGTGCGGGAGAGACCCAGTACTTC.

This chain joins TRBV27 and TRBJ2-2; TRBD1 agrees at 8 bases. This CDR3 region has 15 residues. The germline V gene encodes CDR1 MNHEY and CDR2 SMNVEV (reference sequence). V lost 5 bases, J lost 4 bases, and 6 bases stayed unmatched. The CDR3, as DNA: TGTGCCAGCAGTATGAGAACAGGGGGCACCGGGGAGCTGTTTTTT. It encodes CASSMRTGGTGELFF.

Concerning this clone itself: Other DNA sequences within the sample encode an identical CDR3. The chain couples TRBV9 to TRBJ2-1; D uncertain. The CDR3 spans 11 residues. Germline V gene sequence: CDR1 SGDLS, CDR2 YYNGEE. Trimming took 0 bases from V and 9 from J, leaving 4 bases between them. The CDR3 nucleotides read TGTGCCAGCAGCGTAGCGGGTGAGCAGTTCTTC. This encodes CASSVAGEQFF. Together with reference TRBV9 and TRBJ2-1, the CDR3 gives the full variable domain: DSGVTQTPKHLITATGQRVTLRCSPRSGDLSVYWYQQSLDQGLQFLIQYYNGEERAKGNILERFSAQQFPDLHSELNLSSLELGDSALYFCASSVAGEQFFGPGTRLTVL.

The chain uses TRBV7-8 and TRBJ1-1, with TRBD1 matching over 8 bases. Germline CDR1 is SGHVS and CDR2 is FQNEAQ. This CDR3 has 16 residues. J was trimmed by 5 bases and V by 3 bases; bases with no gene match: 11. Written as DNA, the CDR3 is TGTGCCAGCAGCTTCCTTTCGACAGGGGTGGGAACTGAAGCTTTCTTT. It is translated as CASSFLSTGVGTEAFF.

The chain links TRBV4-3 to TRBJ2-7; 7 nucleotides agree with TRBD2. Germline V CDR1 and CDR2: LGHNA, YSLEER. The CDR3 is made up of 13 amino acids. J lost 7 bases, V lost 0 bases, and 3 bases had no gene match. The CDR3 sequence is CASSQETGGEQYF. CDR3 nucleotide sequence: TGCGCCAGCAGCCAAGAAACGGGGGGAGAGCAGTACTTC.

This sequence joins TRBV7-6 and TRBJ1-2; TRBD1 might be the D (6 bases). With 4 bases removed from V and 8 bases from J, the gap between germline ends came to 23 bases. The CDR3 covers 16 residues. The germline CDR1 and CDR2 sequences are SGHVS and FNYEAQ. CDR3 DNA sequence: TGTGCCAGCAGCTCCTCGGGGGGGCAGGGGAGTAAGGGCTACACCTTC. Translated: CASSSSGGQGSKGYTF.

This clone has a handful of counts. The rearrangement joins TRBV2 to TRBJ1-5, with D tentatively TRBD1 (5 bases). V was trimmed by 4 bases and J by 1 base, leaving 8 bases between them. CDR1 is SNHLY, CDR2 FYNNEI, per germline. The CDR3 loop spans 14 amino acids. The CDR3 DNA reads TGTGCCAGCAGTGCAGGGCCCAGCAATCAGCCCCAGCATTTT. As protein: CASSAGPSNQPQHF. The variable domain in full, completed from reference TRBV2 and TRBJ1-5, reads EPEVTQTPSHQVTQMGQEVILRCVPISNHLYFYWYRQILGQKVEFLVSFYNNEISEKSEIFDDQFSVERPDGSNFTLKIRSTKLEDSAMYFCASSAGPSNQPQHFGDGTRLSIL.

The chain employs TRBV7-9 and TRBJ1-3; tentatively, D is TRBD1 (5 bases). Trimming took 5 bases from V and 0 from J, leaving 23 bases between them. CDR3 length equals 19 residues. The germline V gene encodes CDR1 SEHNR and CDR2 FQNEAQ (reference sequence). The chain's CDR3 is CASSHPDSGRRLSGNTIYF. In DNA form, the CDR3 reads TGTGCCAGCAGCCACCCAGACAGCGGGAGGCGACTCTCTGGAAACACCATATATTTT.